These T cell receptor beta chains were read from a single sample in a study of T cell responses to AZD1222 COVID-19 vaccine. Only in-frame clones appear in the TCRdb table, and some are missing; sequencing was by immunoSEQ multiplex PCR. The table has 150,000 to 200,000 clones, around nine tenths seen once; the top ten hold around 10%. This specimen was peripheral blood, taken 28 days after the second AZD1222 dose. The receptors derive from an adult who received the AZD1222 COVID-19 vaccine. Each CDR3 is given with its conserved first and last residue. A D gene is named only where the DNA matches it firmly. For some rows the clone size is stated as once, few or many, or as a class when expanded; others skip it.

J	D	size	V	CDR3	DNA
TRBJ2-3	.	.	TRBV9	CASSVGTASTDTQYF	TGTGCCAGCAGCGTTGGGACGGCTAGCACAGATACGCAGTATTTT
TRBJ1-1	TRBD1	.	TRBV3-1/TRBV3-2	CASSQVGQGASEAFF	TGTGCCAGCAGCCAAGTCGGTCAGGGGGCCTCTGAAGCTTTCTTT
TRBJ2-1	.	.	TRBV24-1	CATSDPIRDGNNEQFF	TGTGCCACCAGTGATCCAATCCGGGACGGCAATAATGAGCAGTTCTTC
TRBJ2-7	TRBD2	.	TRBV7-9	CASSFAGDSYEQYF	TGTGCCAGCAGCTTTGCGGGGGATTCCTACGAGCAGTACTTC
TRBJ2-7	.	once	TRBV19	CASSILGNEQYF	TGTGCCAGTAGTATTTTGGGGAACGAGCAGTACTTC
TRBJ2-1	TRBD2	once	TRBV7-9	CASSLFGSGAGNEQFF	TGTGCCAGCAGCCTGTTTGGTAGCGGGGCGGGAAATGAGCAGTTCTTC
TRBJ2-3	TRBD2	.	TRBV11-3	CASSPNTGTSGGTDTQYF	TGTGCCAGCAGCCCTAATACAGGGACTAGCGGGGGCACAGATACGCAGTATTTT
TRBJ2-5	TRBD2	.	TRBV5-1	CASRNRTSGGETQYF	TGCGCCAGCAGGAACCGGACTAGCGGGGGTGAGACCCAGTACTTC
TRBJ1-1	.	.	TRBV27	CASSFPRAFPMNTEAFF	TGTGCCAGCAGTTTCCCCCGGGCCTTCCCTATGAACACTGAAGCTTTCTTT
TRBJ1-3	.	.	TRBV7-9	CASRAKGPSSGNTIYF	TGTGCCAGCCGGGCCAAGGGCCCATCGTCTGGAAACACCATATATTTT
TRBJ2-2	.	.	TRBV5-4	CASTPPGARGTGELFF	TGTGCCAGCACCCCCCCTGGTGCCCGGGGCACCGGGGAGCTGTTTTTT
TRBJ2-7	TRBD1	.	TRBV24-1	CATSEGTGTAYEQYF	TGTGCCACCAGTGAGGGGACAGGGACCGCCTACGAGCAGTACTTC
TRBJ1-1	.	.	TRBV12-3/TRBV12-4	CAITQGRNTEAFF	TGTGCCATAACGCAGGGCCGAAACACTGAAGCTTTCTTT
TRBJ1-2	TRBD1	few	TRBV29-1	CSVEGQGTGGYTF	TGCAGCGTCGAGGGACAGGGGACGGGTGGCTACACCTTC
TRBJ2-3	.	.	TRBV7-2	CASSTQITDTQYF	TGTGCCAGCAGCACCCAGATCACAGATACGCAGTATTTT
TRBJ1-2	.	.	TRBV27	CASSLGGRVGSGYTF	TGTGCCAGCAGTTTAGGGGGCAGGGTTGGCTCTGGCTACACCTTC
TRBJ2-3	TRBD2	.	TRBV7-2	CASSRTSGGAVSKDTQYF	TGTGCCAGCAGCCGGACTAGCGGGGGGGCAGTTTCCAAAGATACGCAGTATTTT
TRBJ2-1	.	.	TRBV19	CASSLGFSSYNEQFF	TGTGCCAGTAGTCTCGGGTTTAGCTCCTACAATGAGCAGTTCTTC
TRBJ1-6	.	.	TRBV7-2	CASSSYPNSPLHF	TGTGCCAGCAGCTCCTACCCCAATTCACCCCTCCACTTT
TRBJ2-7	.	once	TRBV11-2	CASSLDPVYEQYF	TGTGCCAGCAGCTTAGATCCGGTCTACGAGCAGTACTTC
TRBJ1-4	.	.	TRBV5-1	CASSEGGFTSEKLFF	TGCGCCAGCAGCGAAGGGGGATTCACATCTGAAAAACTGTTTTTT
TRBJ1-5	.	once	TRBV28	CASRLAVSNQPQHF	TGTGCCAGCAGGCTGGCGGTTAGCAATCAGCCCCAGCATTTT
TRBJ1-6	TRBD1	.	TRBV30	CAALGQPNSPLHF	TGTGCCGCCTTGGGACAGCCGAATTCACCCCTCCACTTT
TRBJ1-5	.	.	TRBV30	CAWSGGDQPQHF	TGTGCCTGGAGTGGCGGGGATCAGCCCCAGCATTTT
TRBJ1-1	.	.	TRBV19	CASSIGTAVEAFF	TGTGCCAGTAGTATAGGGACAGCGGTTGAAGCTTTCTTT
TRBJ2-7	.	.	TRBV5-1	CASSVGGASYEQYF	TGCGCCAGCAGCGTCGGGGGAGCCTCCTACGAGCAGTACTTC
TRBJ1-4	TRBD1	.	TRBV6-5	CASTRPGGGEKLFF	TGTGCCAGCACGAGGCCAGGGGGCGGCGAAAAACTGTTTTTT
TRBJ1-1	.	.	TRBV7-9	CASRPPGTNTEAFF	TGTGCCAGCAGGCCTCCAGGGACGAACACTGAAGCTTTCTTT
TRBJ2-1	TRBD1	.	TRBV11-2	CASSSITGAPQFF	TGTGCCAGCAGCTCCATAACAGGGGCCCCGCAGTTCTTC
TRBJ1-4	TRBD1	.	TRBV5-4	CASSLEGQGEKLFF	TGTGCCAGCAGCTTGGAAGGACAGGGAGAAAAACTGTTTTTT
TRBJ1-2	.	once	TRBV5-1	CASRPRGGGYGYTF	TGCGCCAGCAGGCCCAGAGGCGGGGGTTATGGCTACACCTTC
TRBJ1-2	TRBD1	.	TRBV2	CASNLGTGSGYTF	TGTGCCAGCAACCTTGGGACAGGCAGTGGCTACACCTTC
TRBJ1-1	.	.	TRBV21-1	CASSKARKGNTEAFF	TGTGCCAGCAGCAAAGCCAGGAAGGGGAACACTGAAGCTTTCTTT
TRBJ2-7	TRBD2	.	TRBV12-5	CASGPSVGGVYEQYF	TGTGCTAGTGGCCCGTCAGTTGGGGGGGTCTACGAGCAGTACTTC
TRBJ2-5	.	.	TRBV3-1/TRBV3-2	CASSQVTETQYF	TGTGCCAGCAGCCAAGTGACGGAGACCCAGTACTTC
TRBJ1-2	TRBD1	.	TRBV3-1/TRBV3-2	CASSQGQGGIYGYTF	TGTGCCAGCAGCCAAGGACAGGGTGGTATCTATGGCTACACCTTC
TRBJ1-1	TRBD1	.	TRBV12-3/TRBV12-4	CASSLQGYTEAFF	TGTGCCAGCAGTCTACAGGGGTACACTGAAGCTTTCTTT
TRBJ2-7	.	.	TRBV6-1	CASSEAIKDSRYEQYF	TGTGCCAGCAGTGAAGCCATAAAGGACTCTCGCTACGAGCAGTACTTC
TRBJ2-5	TRBD2	once	TRBV29-1	CSVELLAGGPLSAQYF	TGCAGCGTTGAACTCCTAGCGGGGGGACCCCTTTCGGCCCAGTACTTC
TRBJ1-5	.	.	TRBV2	CASSEGGHQPQHF	TGTGCCAGCAGTGAGGGGGGGCATCAGCCCCAGCATTTT
TRBJ2-3	.	.	TRBV4-1	CASSQEGGASTDTQYF	TGCGCCAGCAGCCAAGAAGGGGGGGCGAGCACAGATACGCAGTATTTT
TRBJ2-7	TRBD1	.	TRBV18	CASSEDRGNEQYF	TGTGCCAGCTCAGAAGACAGGGGGAACGAGCAGTACTTC
TRBJ1-4	.	.	TRBV28	CASSLAGGREKLFF	TGTGCCAGCAGCTTGGCGGGGGGAAGAGAAAAACTGTTTTTT
TRBJ1-2	TRBD1	.	TRBV28	CASSFPVGTGDGYTF	TGTGCCAGCAGTTTCCCGGTCGGAACAGGGGATGGCTACACCTTC
TRBJ2-7	.	.	TRBV5-4	CASSPRGARGPTYEQYF	TGTGCCAGCAGCCCTAGAGGGGCGCGGGGGCCAACCTACGAGCAGTACTTC
TRBJ2-7	TRBD2	.	TRBV27	CASGRVYEQYF	TGTGCCAGCGGGAGGGTCTACGAGCAGTACTTC
TRBJ1-2	.	.	TRBV5-1	CASTLEGSYGYTF	TGCGCCAGCACTTTGGAGGGAAGCTATGGCTACACCTTC
TRBJ2-1	.	.	TRBV2	CASSYSNNEQFF	TGTGCCAGCAGCTACTCTAACAATGAGCAGTTCTTC
TRBJ1-6	TRBD1	.	TRBV3-1/TRBV3-2	CASSQVRDRGNSPLHF	TGTGCCAGCAGCCAAGTCCGGGACAGGGGTAATTCACCCCTCCACTTT
TRBJ2-5	TRBD1	.	TRBV2	CASSQIGQGLQETQYF	TGTGCCAGCAGCCAGATAGGACAGGGGTTACAAGAGACCCAGTACTTC
TRBJ1-1	.	.	TRBV6-2/TRBV6-3	CASSYKQVAEAFF	TGTGCCAGCAGTTACAAACAGGTCGCTGAAGCTTTCTTT
TRBJ2-7	TRBD2	.	TRBV2	CASRPGLAGSYEQYF	TGTGCCAGCAGGCCCGGACTAGCGGGCTCCTACGAGCAGTACTTC
TRBJ2-7	.	.	TRBV4-2	CASSQEGPEDEQYF	TGTGCCAGCAGCCAAGAAGGACCCGAGGACGAGCAGTACTTC